Each of the 23 T cell receptor beta chains below was sequenced from the same sample in a study of early stage breast cancer tumors. Assay: immunoSEQ multiplex PCR; the TCRdb copy retains only in-frame clones and omits some. The sample has 8,000 to 9,500 clones, roughly 80% seen once; the top ten hold 6.5% to 10%. Sequencing was performed on normal breast tissue next to the tumor. Receptors were obtained from a person between 55 and 70 years old with breast cancer.

The rearrangement links TRBV21-1 to TRBJ2-5. TRBV21-1 is a pseudogene. The CDR3 has 15 residues. The CDR3 here is CASTLDSNGRKTQYF. The DNA of the CDR3 is TGTGCCAGCACCCTCGACTCAAACGGACGGAAGACCCAGTACTTC.

This clone came up once. CDR3 in DNA: TGTGCCATCAGTGAGTCTCCACTAGCGAGGAATGAGCAGTTCTTC. It is translated as CAISESPLARNEQFF. The rearrangement joins TRBV10-3 to TRBJ2-1; TRBD2 agrees at 7 bases. Looked up from germline, CDR1 is ENHRY and CDR2 is SYGVKD. Trimming took 0 bases from V and 7 from J; bases not matched to a gene: 6. CDR3 size: 15 residues.

The rearrangement joins TRBV7-9 to TRBJ2-7; 7 bases align to TRBD2. The CDR3 contains 15 residues. Germline CDR1 SEHNR, CDR2 FQNEAQ (reference sequence). Unmatched junction bases numbered 8, after V lost 5 bases and J lost 1 base. Here the CDR3 DNA reads TGTGCCAGCAGCCCGCAGCCAGCGGGATCCTACGAGCAGTACTTC. It translates to CASSPQPAGSYEQYF.

The V and J genes are TRBV7-2 and TRBJ2-7; 13 bases line up with TRBD2. This CDR3 is built from 14 residues. CDR1 and CDR2 from the germline V gene are SGHTA and FQGNSA. V gave up 7 bases and J gave up 5 bases; unmatched junction bases: 5. CDR3 protein: CASMGTSGTHEQYF. CDR3 DNA sequence: TGTGCCAGCATGGGGACTAGCGGGACCCACGAGCAGTACTTC.

The chain joins TRBV30 to TRBJ1-6, with D uncertain. The CDR3 runs 15 residues. The germline V and J ends were trimmed by 3 bases and 10 bases, with 19 bases remaining between them. CDR1 is GTSNPN, CDR2 SVGIG, per germline (reference sequence). In DNA, the CDR3 is TGTGCCTGGAGCCCCGGCACCCCGTCGAAATCACCCCTCCACTTT. Encoded protein: CAWSPGTPSKSPLHF.

This sequence joins TRBV7-2 and TRBJ1-1, with D possibly being TRBD1 (6 bases). V shed 5 bases and J shed 10 bases, with 20 bases lying between them. Per germline, CDR1 SGHTA and CDR2 FQGNSA. This CDR3 is 14 amino acids long. CDR3 in amino acids: CASSGGRGGATAFF. The CDR3 bases are TGTGCCAGCAGCGGGGGACGGGGGGGCGCGACAGCTTTCTTT.

The V and J genes are TRBV6-1 and TRBJ1-5; D not resolved. The CDR3 runs to 15 residues. Trimming removed 7 bases from V and 7 bases from J, with 20 bases in between. Germline CDR1 MNHNS, CDR2 SASEGT. The CDR3, as DNA: TGTGCCAGCACCCTAACGCGAGGGTTCGAACAGCCCCAGCATTTT. It specifies CASTLTRGFEQPQHF.

The chain carries TRBV2 and TRBJ2-3, with 12 bases that match TRBD2. V lost 6 bases to trimming and J lost 3 bases; unmatched junction nucleotides: 4. Germline loops: CDR1 SNHLY, CDR2 FYNNEI. The CDR3 contains 15 residues. CDR3 residues: CASRGLAGRTDTQYF. The CDR3 bases are TGTGCCAGCAGAGGACTAGCGGGAAGGACAGATACGCAGTATTTT.

The J gene is TRBJ2-1, the V gene TRBV19; 10 nucleotides line up with TRBD2. V lost 6 bases to trimming and J lost 5 bases; unmatched junction nucleotides: 4. Per germline, CDR1 LNHDA and CDR2 SQIVND (reference sequence). The CDR3 sequence is 14 residues long. The CDR3, as DNA: TGTGCCAGTAGCTGGACTAGCGGCGACAATGAGCAGTTCTTC. Its translation: CASSWTSGDNEQFF. Based on the CDR3 plus reference TRBV19 and TRBJ2-1, the full variable domain is DGGITQSPKYLFRKEGQNVTLSCEQNLNHDAMYWYRQDPGQGLRLIYYSQIVNDFQKGDIAEGYSVSREKKESFPLTVTSAQKNPTAFYLCASSWTSGDNEQFFGPGTRLTVL.

The chain is built from TRBV27 and TRBJ1-1; 7 bases agree with TRBD1. The trim removed 2 bases at V and 4 bases at J, leaving 4 bases unmatched. CDR1 MNHEY and CDR2 SMNVEV come from the germline V gene (reference sequence). The CDR3 loop spans 14 amino acids. This chain's CDR3 is CASSLRGLVTEAFF. The DNA of the CDR3 is TGTGCCAGCAGTTTAAGGGGGCTGGTCACTGAAGCTTTCTTT.

The chain employs TRBV28 and TRBJ2-5, with 11 bases identical to TRBD2. This CDR3 is built from 16 residues. Germline-derived CDR1 and CDR2 are MDHEN and SYDVKM. V lost 4 bases to trimming and J lost 6 bases; unmatched junction nucleotides: 10. This CDR3 is CASSSPTSGGPKTQYF. CDR3 nucleotides: TGTGCCAGCAGTTCCCCAACTAGCGGGGGACCGAAGACCCAGTACTTC.

The chain joins TRBV27 to TRBJ1-2, with D uncertain. In germline, CDR1 is MNHEY, CDR2 SMNVEV (reference sequence). The CDR3 runs to 14 residues. Trimming removed 0 bases at V and 3 bases at J, with 8 bases between. CDR3 sequence (DNA): TGTGCCAGCAGTTTATCCATCGATTACTATGGCTACACCTTC. This encodes CASSLSIDYYGYTF.

The rearrangement uses TRBV2 and TRBJ2-7; unclear D gene. The CDR3 contains 17 residues. Between the trimmed V and J ends, which lost 2 bases and 4 bases, there was a span of 21 bases. The germline gives CDR1 SNHLY, CDR2 FYNNEI. CDR3 DNA: TGTGCCAGCAGTGAAACCCAGTCAAACTCTGCTGGATACGAGCAGTACTTC. Its translation is CASSETQSNSAGYEQYF.

V usage is TRBV27 and J usage is TRBJ1-1; 8 bases map to TRBD1. The CDR3 loop spans 14 amino acids. The germline V gene encodes CDR1 MNHEY and CDR2 SMNVEV (reference sequence). With V trimmed by 3 bases and J by 2 bases, 2 bases remained unmatched. The CDR3 here is CASSFQGANTEAFF. CDR3 in DNA: TGTGCCAGCAGTTTTCAGGGGGCAAACACTGAAGCTTTCTTT.

The chain combines TRBV6-6 with TRBJ2-7; D is unresolved. Looked up from germline, CDR1 is MNHNY and CDR2 is SVGAGI (reference sequence). The CDR3 extends over 12 amino acids. V was cut by 3 bases and J by 2 bases, with 5 bases left in between. DNA of the CDR3: TGTGCCAGCAGTTATGGACCCTACGAGCAGTACTTC. It encodes CASSYGPYEQYF.

The V and J genes are TRBV28 and TRBJ1-2; D perhaps matches TRBD1 (5 bases). The ends were cut back, 3 bases at V and 6 bases at J, with 17 bases in the middle. Germline V gives CDR1 MDHEN, CDR2 SYDVKM. The CDR3 runs to 15 residues. This chain's CDR3 is CASSFQSGEWDGYTF. In nucleotides, the CDR3 is TGTGCCAGCAGTTTTCAGTCGGGGGAGTGGGATGGCTACACCTTC.

This sequence joins TRBV5-4 and TRBJ1-1, with unresolved D. Germline CDR1 and CDR2: SGHNT and YYREEE (reference sequence). Trimming removed 7 bases at V and 8 bases at J, with 12 bases between. There are 11 residues in the CDR3. The CDR3 reads CASGPSHEAFF. CDR3 bases: TGTGCCAGCGGACCAAGCCACGAAGCTTTCTTT.

The chain joins TRBV7-8 to TRBJ2-7; a weak D match, TRBD2 (5 bases). Per germline, CDR1 SGHVS and CDR2 FQNEAQ. This CDR3 comprises 14 residues. V was cut by 2 bases and J by 2 bases, with 10 bases left in between. The CDR3 DNA sequence: TGTGCCAGCAGCTTAACTGCGGGCACCTACGAGCAGTACTTC. This translates into CASSLTAGTYEQYF.

The V call is TRBV6-1, the J call TRBJ2-1; no firm D call. V gave up 2 bases and J gave up 2 bases, with 13 bases separating them. Looked up from germline, CDR1 is MNHNS and CDR2 is SASEGT. CDR3 length: 16 residues. The chain's CDR3 is CASSESGNWPYNEQFF. As DNA, the CDR3 is TGTGCCAGCAGTGAAAGTGGGAATTGGCCCTACAATGAGCAGTTCTTC.

V and J are TRBV6-1 and TRBJ1-3, with D possibly being TRBD1 (5 bases). Germline values: CDR1 MNHNS, CDR2 SASEGT. This CDR3 has 15 residues. V dropped 5 bases and J dropped 0 bases, with 11 bases sitting between them. The CDR3 sequence is CASSPQGLSGNTIYF. The CDR3 DNA sequence: TGTGCCAGCAGTCCCCAGGGCCTCTCTGGAAACACCATATATTTT.

V and J are TRBV10-3 and TRBJ2-1, with 11 nucleotides matching TRBD2. The junction had 13 bases not matched to a gene; V was cut back by 10 bases and J by 8 bases. Germline lookup yields CDR1 ENHRY and CDR2 SYGVKD. The CDR3 extends over 15 amino acids. CDR3 amino acids: CATRTSGRFRHEQFF. In DNA form, the CDR3 reads TGTGCCACTCGAACTAGCGGGAGATTTAGGCATGAGCAGTTCTTC.

The rearrangement joins TRBV12-5 to TRBJ2-3, with D tentatively TRBD1 (5 bases). Germline V gene sequence: CDR1 LGHNT, CDR2 FRNRAP. CDR3 size: 15 residues. V was pared by 2 bases and J by 3 bases, with 12 bases between. CDR3 region: CASGLFQGFTDTQYF. The CDR3 nucleotides are TGTGCTAGTGGTTTGTTTCAGGGATTTACAGATACGCAGTATTTT.

This chain joins TRBV5-8 and TRBJ1-2; D is ambiguous. Germline loops: CDR1 SGHTS, CDR2 YDEGEE. The CDR3 totals 17 residues. Trimming shortened V by 1 base and J by 0 bases, and 16 bases separated the two germline ends. The CDR3 sequence is CASSLFVPGSSNYGYTF. As DNA, the CDR3 is TGTGCCAGCAGCTTGTTTGTTCCGGGGTCCTCTAACTATGGCTACACCTTC.